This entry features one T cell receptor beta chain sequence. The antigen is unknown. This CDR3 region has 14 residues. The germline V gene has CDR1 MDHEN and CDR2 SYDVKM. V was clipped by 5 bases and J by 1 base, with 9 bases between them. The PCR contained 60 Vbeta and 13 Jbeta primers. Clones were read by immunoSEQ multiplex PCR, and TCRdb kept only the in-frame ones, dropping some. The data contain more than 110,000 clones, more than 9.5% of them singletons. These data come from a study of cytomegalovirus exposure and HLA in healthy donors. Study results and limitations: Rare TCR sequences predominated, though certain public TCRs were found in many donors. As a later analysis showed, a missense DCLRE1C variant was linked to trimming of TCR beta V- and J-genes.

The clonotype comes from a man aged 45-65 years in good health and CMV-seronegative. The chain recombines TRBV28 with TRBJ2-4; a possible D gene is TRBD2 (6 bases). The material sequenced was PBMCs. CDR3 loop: CASSAGGAKNIQYF. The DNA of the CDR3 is TGTGCCAGCAGTGCTGGGGGGGCCAAAAACATTCAGTACTTC.